These 10 T cell receptor beta chains were all obtained from the same sample, sequenced in a study of cytomegalovirus exposure and HLA in healthy donors. The PCR was carried out with 60 Vbeta primers and 13 Jbeta primers. TCRdb's table, derived via immunoSEQ multiplex PCR, lists solely in-frame clones and lacks some. This table holds some 170,000 clones, 82% found once. The source material was PBMCs. The receptors originated from a girl aged 5 to 17 in good health and CMV-seropositive.

This clone was seen more than once but under ten times. This chain uses TRBV15 with TRBJ2-7; 7 bases align to TRBD1. V shed 5 bases, J shed 3 bases, and the junction held 10 bases outside the gene matches. Per germline, CDR1 LNHNV and CDR2 YYDKDF (reference sequence). The CDR3 loop spans 15 amino acids. In nucleotides, the CDR3 is TGTGCCACCAGCGTCCCGGGACAGAATAACTACGAGCAGTACTTC. Amino acid sequence: CATSVPGQNNYEQYF.

The V and J genes are TRBV7-3 and TRBJ2-7; maybe TRBD2 (6 bases). Trimming left V 11 bases short and J 3 bases short, with 14 bases between. Per the germline V gene, CDR1 is SGHTA and CDR2 is FQGTGA. The CDR3 sequence is 12 residues long. Here the CDR3 DNA reads TGTGCCCGTGGGGGGATCCTCTACGAGCAGTACTTC. Its translation is CARGGILYEQYF. Supplemented by reference TRBV7-3 and TRBJ2-7, the full variable domain reads GAGVSQTPSNKVTEKGKYVELRCDPISGHTALYWYRQSLGQGPEFLIYFQGTGAADDSGLPNDRFFAVRPEGSVSTLKIQRTERGDSAVYLCARGGILYEQYFGPGTRLTVT.

This sequence joins TRBV6-4 and TRBJ1-4; D is possibly TRBD1 (6 bases). CDR1 is MRHNA and CDR2 is SNTAGT in the germline V gene. V was shortened by 4 bases and J by 9 bases, with 15 bases between the two germline ends. The CDR3 is 14 residues long. The CDR3 coding sequence is TGTGCCAGCAGTGGTGGGGGCAAGTCCCAAAAACTGTTTTTT. Protein sequence: CASSGGGKSQKLFF.

The chain links TRBV30 to TRBJ1-5; D is possibly TRBD1 (6 bases). The CDR3 covers 16 residues. Germline CDR1 GTSNPN, CDR2 SVGIG (reference sequence). V lost 0 bases and J lost 0, with 12 bases in between. The chain's CDR3 is CAWSVEAGASNQPQHF. CDR3 DNA sequence: TGTGCCTGGAGTGTAGAGGCGGGGGCTAGCAATCAGCCCCAGCATTTT. Full variable domain (rest looked up from reference TRBV30 and TRBJ1-5): SQTIHQWPATLVQPVGSPLSLECTVEGTSNPNLYWYRQAAGRGLQLLFYSVGIGQISSEVPQNLSASRPQDRQFILSSKKLLLSDSGFYLCAWSVEAGASNQPQHFGDGTRLSIL.

The chain is built from TRBV11-1 and TRBJ2-1; 9 bases fit TRBD1. With 7 bases clipped from V and 6 bases from J, the junction kept 7 bases outside the gene matches. Germline CDR1 reads SGHAT; CDR2 reads FQDESV (reference sequence). The CDR3 is made up of 14 amino acids. In DNA form, the CDR3 reads TGTGCCAGCATGAGGGGGACAGGGAGCAATGAGCAGTTCTTC. Its translation is CASMRGTGSNEQFF.

The chain joins TRBV7-6 to TRBJ1-3; 7 bases agree with TRBD1. The CDR3 extends over 18 amino acids. Germline CDR1 reads SGHVS; CDR2 reads FNYEAQ. J was trimmed by 0 bases and V by 1 base; bases with no gene match: 9. This chain's CDR3 is CASSLGGDSAGSGNTIYF. DNA of the CDR3: TGTGCCAGCAGCTTAGGGGGGGACAGCGCCGGCTCTGGAAACACCATATATTTT.

V and J are TRBV18 and TRBJ1-2; 8 bases are shared with TRBD1. J was trimmed by 8 bases and V by 0 bases; bases with no gene match: 5. Germline CDR1 KGHSH, CDR2 LQKENI. The CDR3 has 14 amino acids. The CDR3 loop is CASSPPSQGGGYTF. In DNA, the CDR3 is TGTGCCAGCTCACCACCGTCACAGGGGGGGGGCTACACCTTC.

The chain employs TRBV30 and TRBJ1-3, with no clear D. The CDR3 has 15 amino acids. Germline V gene sequence: CDR1 GTSNPN, CDR2 SVGIG (reference sequence). Trimming took 1 base from V and 4 from J, leaving 14 bases between them. CDR3: CAWSEPVSGGNTIYF. CDR3 nucleotides: TGTGCCTGGAGTGAGCCTGTATCGGGAGGAAACACCATATATTTT. The whole variable domain, filled in from reference TRBV30 and TRBJ1-3, reads SQTIHQWPATLVQPVGSPLSLECTVEGTSNPNLYWYRQAAGRGLQLLFYSVGIGQISSEVPQNLSASRPQDRQFILSSKKLLLSDSGFYLCAWSEPVSGGNTIYFGEGSWLTVV.

The chain couples TRBV7-8 to TRBJ2-7, with D maybe TRBD1 (6 bases). CDR1 and CDR2 (germline): SGHVS, FQNEAQ. This CDR3 comprises 12 residues. Trimming shortened V by 3 bases and J by 6 bases, and 9 bases separated the two germline ends. For the CDR3, the DNA is TGTGCCAGCAGCTTTGAGGGGGTCGAGCAGTACTTC. This encodes CASSFEGVEQYF.

This sequence joins TRBV27 and TRBJ2-2, with unresolved D. The CDR3 runs to 15 residues. In germline, CDR1 is MNHEY, CDR2 SMNVEV (reference sequence). V lost 3 bases to trimming and J lost 2 bases, with 10 bases between them. The DNA for the CDR3 is TGTGCCAGCAGTTTGAGTGTCTTCAACACCGGGGAGCTGTTTTTT. It codes for CASSLSVFNTGELFF.